The rows below give T cell receptor beta chains drawn from one sample of a study of graft-versus-host responses after intestinal transplantation. These receptors have no identified antigens. Clones were read by immunoSEQ multiplex PCR, and TCRdb kept only the in-frame ones, dropping some. The sample includes 90,000 to 120,000 clones, approximately 86% seen only once; the top ten take approximately 0.76%. Sequenced here: unstimulated CD4+ T cells sorted from spleen or lymph node cells, sampled before transplant. The source is a human donor who was the organ donor for an intestinal transplant. Each CDR3 is given with its conserved first and last residue. D genes are given only for firm matches. Only some rows state a clone size, as once, few, many or a class for expanded clones.

j_call	v_call	d_call	clone_size	cdr3_aa	cdr3_nt
TRBJ1-5	TRBV25-1	NA	NA	CASSDSGTLNQPQHF	TGTGCCAGCAGTGATTCCGGGACACTCAATCAGCCCCAGCATTTT
TRBJ2-5	TRBV7-2	NA	NA	CASSFYNLETQYF	TGTGCCAGCAGTTTCTATAATCTAGAGACCCAGTACTTC
TRBJ1-5	TRBV7-2	NA	NA	CASSAEWEPQHF	TGTGCCAGCAGCGCTGAGTGGGAGCCCCAGCATTTT
TRBJ1-1	TRBV9	NA	once	CASSPGGQNTEAFF	TGTGCCAGCAGCCCGGGCGGACAGAACACTGAAGCTTTCTTT
TRBJ2-5	TRBV28	NA	NA	CASSRDTLLEETQYF	TGTGCCAGCAGTAGGGACACCCTCTTGGAGGAGACCCAGTACTTC
TRBJ1-1	TRBV5-1	TRBD1	NA	CASSIDGQGPEAFF	TGCGCCAGCAGCATCGACGGACAGGGCCCTGAAGCTTTCTTT
TRBJ1-2	TRBV10-3	TRBD1	NA	CAISLTGTDFNGYTF	TGTGCCATCAGTCTGACCGGGACAGACTTCAATGGCTACACCTTC
TRBJ2-7	TRBV6-6	TRBD2	NA	CASSYSAGKGAEQYF	TGTGCCAGCAGTTACTCAGCGGGGAAAGGGGCGGAGCAGTACTTC
TRBJ1-2	TRBV27	NA	NA	CASRGTDDYGYTF	TGTGCCAGCAGAGGTACGGATGACTATGGCTACACCTTC
TRBJ1-1	TRBV5-1	TRBD1	NA	CASSFGTGGKAFF	TGCGCCAGCAGCTTTGGGACAGGGGGAAAAGCTTTCTTT
TRBJ2-5	TRBV5-1	TRBD2	NA	CASSLEGTSTETQYF	TGCGCCAGCAGCTTGGAGGGGACTAGCACAGAGACCCAGTACTTC
TRBJ1-1	TRBV10-2	TRBD1	NA	CASSESNRGNTEAFF	TGCGCCAGCAGTGAGTCTAACAGGGGGAACACTGAAGCTTTCTTT
TRBJ1-1	TRBV19	NA	NA	CASSKGQNTEAFF	TGTGCCAGTAGTAAGGGACAGAACACTGAAGCTTTCTTT
TRBJ1-3	TRBV15	NA	NA	CATSRPGVHSGNTIYF	TGTGCCACCAGCAGACCTGGCGTTCACTCTGGAAACACCATATATTTT
TRBJ2-1	TRBV5-1	TRBD2	NA	CASSLAPAGGNNEQFF	TGCGCCAGCAGCTTGGCCCCCGCGGGGGGGAACAATGAGCAGTTCTTC
TRBJ1-3	TRBV6-6	NA	NA	CASSSQFLSGNTIYF	TGTGCCAGCAGTTCACAATTCCTCTCTGGAAACACCATATATTTT
TRBJ2-5	TRBV29-1	NA	NA	CSVVVGLQETQYF	TGCAGCGTTGTGGTGGGGCTACAGGAGACCCAGTACTTC
TRBJ1-4	TRBV30	NA	NA	CAWNRVRGTSPRGELFF	TGTGCCTGGAACCGAGTTAGGGGGACGAGTCCTAGAGGGGAACTGTTTTTT
TRBJ2-1	TRBV2	TRBD2	NA	CASRGLAGRYNEQFF	TGTGCCAGCAGGGGACTAGCGGGACGCTACAATGAGCAGTTCTTC
TRBJ2-2	TRBV7-9	TRBD1	NA	CASSQTGTGHTGELFF	TGTGCCAGCAGCCAGACCGGGACAGGGCACACCGGGGAGCTGTTTTTT
TRBJ2-5	TRBV4-1	NA	NA	CASSQALITRGETQYF	TGCGCCAGCAGCCAAGCCTTAATAACCAGGGGCGAGACCCAGTACTTC
TRBJ1-5	TRBV21-1	NA	NA	CASSASRRCPNQPQHF	TGTGCCAGCAGCGCCTCGCGCCGGTGTCCCAATCAGCCCCAGCATTTT
TRBJ2-7	TRBV18	TRBD1	NA	CASSPRTGAGYEQYF	TGTGCCAGCTCACCCCGGACAGGGGCGGGCTACGAGCAGTACTTC
TRBJ2-2	TRBV5-1	NA	once	CASSLVVTRDTGELFF	TGCGCCAGCAGCTTGGTGGTGACTAGAGACACCGGGGAGCTGTTTTTT
TRBJ1-4	TRBV28	NA	NA	CASSLATTNEKLFF	TGTGCCAGCAGTTTGGCGACAACTAATGAAAAACTGTTTTTT
TRBJ1-4	TRBV10-1	NA	NA	CASSEGLGTTNEKLFF	TGCGCCAGCAGTGAAGGCTTGGGAACAACTAATGAAAAACTGTTTTTT
TRBJ2-2	TRBV7-3	NA	NA	CASSLRGIGPGELFF	TGTGCCAGCAGCTTAAGGGGGATCGGTCCCGGGGAGCTGTTTTTT
TRBJ2-1	TRBV19	NA	once	CASKSGAGAHEQFF	TGTGCCAGTAAATCGGGGGCGGGAGCCCATGAGCAGTTCTTC
TRBJ1-1	TRBV20-1	TRBD1	NA	CSARDRDEAFF	TGCAGTGCCAGGGACAGGGATGAAGCTTTCTTT
TRBJ2-2	TRBV29-1	TRBD1	NA	CSVAVDSTGAGELFF	TGCAGCGTTGCAGTGGACTCGACAGGGGCCGGGGAGCTGTTTTTT
TRBJ2-5	TRBV6-1	TRBD1	few	CASGRQGQETQYF	TGTGCCAGCGGCCGACAGGGGCAAGAGACCCAGTACTTC
TRBJ1-2	TRBV7-8	TRBD1	NA	CASSSGTGGSGYTF	TGTGCCAGCAGCTCAGGGACAGGGGGCTCTGGCTACACCTTC
TRBJ1-4	TRBV5-1	NA	NA	CASSLGGATNEKLFF	TGCGCCAGCAGCTTGGGGGGTGCAACTAATGAAAAACTGTTTTTT
TRBJ2-5	TRBV7-2	NA	NA	CASSSRRGEETQYF	TGTGCCAGCAGCTCTAGGCGTGGGGAAGAGACCCAGTACTTC
TRBJ2-3	TRBV19	NA	NA	CASRRGGTRSTDTQYF	TGTGCCAGTCGCCGGGGAGGCACAAGGAGCACAGATACGCAGTATTTT
TRBJ1-5	TRBV6-6	TRBD1	NA	CASTTGGYQPQHF	TGTGCCAGCACGACAGGGGGATATCAGCCCCAGCATTTT
TRBJ2-6	TRBV5-1	TRBD1	NA	CASSTGQGTGANVLTF	TGCGCCAGCAGCACTGGACAGGGGACTGGGGCCAACGTCCTGACTTTC
TRBJ1-3	TRBV5-5	NA	NA	CASSLRQQLSGNTIYF	TGTGCCAGCAGCTTGCGTCAGCAACTCTCTGGAAACACCATATATTTT
TRBJ2-1	TRBV7-2	NA	NA	CASSLTLSQFF	TGTGCCAGCAGCTTGACTCTTTCTCAGTTCTTC
TRBJ1-4	TRBV19	TRBD1	NA	CASRRAGGLANEKLFF	TGTGCCAGTAGGAGGGCAGGGGGCTTGGCTAATGAAAAACTGTTTTTT
TRBJ2-7	TRBV6-1	NA	NA	CASSEDRHSYEQYF	TGTGCCAGCAGTGAAGACAGACACTCCTACGAGCAGTACTTC
TRBJ2-2	TRBV10-2	NA	NA	CASGGAELFF	TGCGCCAGCGGGGGGGCGGAGCTGTTTTTT
TRBJ2-2	TRBV6-5	TRBD2	NA	CASSYRWEGTGELFF	TGTGCCAGCAGTTACCGGTGGGAGGGGACCGGGGAGCTGTTTTTT
TRBJ1-3	TRBV19	NA	NA	CASSTRAGTGGNTIYF	TGTGCCAGTTCAACCAGGGCCGGAACGGGCGGAAACACCATATATTTT
TRBJ2-7	TRBV5-1	TRBD1	NA	CASSVQGGGEQYF	TGCGCCAGCAGCGTACAGGGGGGCGGTGAGCAGTACTTC
TRBJ1-2	TRBV5-4	NA	few	CASSLGGTGRLYGYTF	TGTGCCAGCAGCTTGGGGGGGACTGGGAGGCTCTATGGCTACACCTTC
TRBJ2-5	TRBV7-9	NA	once	CASSLKETQYF	TGTGCCAGCAGCCTGAAAGAGACCCAGTACTTC
TRBJ1-2	TRBV7-8	NA	once	CASSRTGIYGYTF	TGTGCCAGCAGCCGCACAGGGATCTATGGCTACACCTTC
TRBJ2-3	TRBV7-3	TRBD2	NA	CASSPNRLAGTDTQYF	TGTGCCAGCAGCCCCAATCGACTAGCGGGCACAGATACGCAGTATTTT
TRBJ1-6	TRBV7-3	NA	NA	CASSFRERSYNSPLHF	TGTGCCAGCAGCTTCCGCGAACGGTCTTATAATTCACCCCTCCACTTT
TRBJ2-2	TRBV2	NA	NA	CASSERGRQIRTGELFF	TGTGCCAGCAGTGAAAGGGGACGACAGATTCGCACCGGGGAGCTGTTTTTT
TRBJ2-7	TRBV6-6	TRBD1	NA	CATRGDRAFYEQYF	TGTGCCACCAGAGGGGACAGGGCTTTCTACGAGCAGTACTTC